The subject of this entry is one TCR beta chain. The specificity of this receptor is unknown. The record has no base qualities; no much larger clone is one base away. This sample stems from a study of Ad26.COV2.S vaccination and SARS-CoV-2 variants (dated by TCRdb to the early 2020s). Background for the entire study: Donors in the vaccine arm were drawn from COV1001, a phase I-IIa trial of Ad26.COV2.S in healthy adults that was multicentre, randomized, double-blind and placebo-controlled. Ad26.COV2.S was given intramuscularly at 5x10^10 or 1x10^11 viral particles, as a single shot or as two shots 56 days apart. TCRbeta repertoire sequencing served as the tool for gauging how specific and how broad the SARS-CoV-2-reactive T cell receptors were following Ad26.COV2.S vaccination. The TCR-sequenced set comprised around 30 samples: some 20 Ad26.COV2.S vaccine recipients, 5 placebo recipients and 8 SARS-CoV-2 convalescent individuals. Trial participants were randomized into five groups of five: low-dose or high-dose Ad26.COV2.S given once or twice, or placebo on both occasions. Throughout the experiments and outcome assessment, investigators stayed blinded to trial group allocation.

The treatment or condition label corresponds to: about 20 received Ad26.COV2.S at low or high dose, single or two shots; about 5 received placebo; per-sample allocation not given. For vaccine and placebo recipients, repertoires were sequenced using samples collected on day 63 after the first injection. Cohort 1b enrolled some 25 adults aged 18-55 years at a single site in Boston, USA, between 29 July and 7 August 2020. Ad26.COV2.S was a replication-incompetent adenovirus type 26 vector expressing a prefusion-stabilized SARS-CoV-2 spike protein from the original Wuhan strain. The germline V gene (reference sequence) specifies MNHNY as CDR1 and SVGAGI as CDR2. The CDR3 runs 15 residues from the cysteine to the phenylalanine. The kept DNA is CDR3 alone, 45 bases in frame from the first base. The junction carries 13 bases between V and J, which are trimmed by 3 bases and 4 bases respectively. The immunoSEQ Assay was the method used to sequence TCRbeta CDR3 regions. After extraction, genomic DNA underwent amplification by bias-controlled multiplex PCR, followed by high-throughput sequencing. Per the source publication's procedure: To quantify the absolute abundance of each unique TCRbeta CDR3 region, sequences were collapsed and filtered. T cell fraction was estimated by normalization of TCRbeta template counts to usable DNA, with usable DNA being measured through amplification of reference genes present in all nucleated cells. Repertoire TCRs were annotated as SARS-CoV-2-specific by exact matching of V gene, CDR3 amino acid sequence and J gene to a known reactive TCR set. The reference SARS-CoV-2 TCR set was obtained from MIRA and was filtered for enrichment in COVID-19-positive ImmuneCODE repertoires, whereby public or cross-reactive TCRs were removed. Drawing on the MIRA antigens, annotated TCRs were analysed further at the level of specific ORF or position within ORF. Depth was the summed frequency of annotated unique rearrangements, while breadth was defined as annotated unique rearrangements over total unique productive rearrangements. TCR breadth was compared between groups using two-sided Wilcoxon rank-sum tests. As stored in TCRdb, this immuneACCESS dataset retains in-frame rearrangements with V and J assigned. A fraction of the clones does not appear; measured against another copy, unresolved V genes explain less than half of the discrepancy, and the remainder lacks a known reason. The V and J calls and clone size are taken from that table; D and trimming were inferred from the DNA. Within this sample are some 420,000 clones, with around 87% of them counted one time only. The biggest ten clones account for 3.5% to 4% of the sample.

The paper as a whole reports these results and caveats: Substantial breadth of spike-specific CD8+ and CD4+ T cell responses was reported after vaccination. Comparable non-spike TCR breadth was observed between vaccine and placebo recipients, consistent with only spike being contained in the vaccine. The study lacked the statistical power to compare responses across vaccine doses or regimens. Spike-specific TCR breadth was higher in Ad26.COV2.S recipients than in placebo recipients (P = 0.0014). The authors noted that the TCR breadth and depth analyses may have underestimated total T cell responses.

This specimen was peripheral blood, taken in a trial of Ad26.COV2.S vaccine versus placebo. The sequence links TRBV6-6 to TRBJ1-5; the D segment cannot be called with confidence. The receptor was derived from a person aged 18-65 years who received the Ad26.COV2.S COVID-19 vaccine or a placebo. The nucleotide sequence is TGTGCCAGCAGTTATCTCAAGGCAGAAAATCAGCCCCAGCATTTT. Protein translation: CASSYLKAENQPQHF.